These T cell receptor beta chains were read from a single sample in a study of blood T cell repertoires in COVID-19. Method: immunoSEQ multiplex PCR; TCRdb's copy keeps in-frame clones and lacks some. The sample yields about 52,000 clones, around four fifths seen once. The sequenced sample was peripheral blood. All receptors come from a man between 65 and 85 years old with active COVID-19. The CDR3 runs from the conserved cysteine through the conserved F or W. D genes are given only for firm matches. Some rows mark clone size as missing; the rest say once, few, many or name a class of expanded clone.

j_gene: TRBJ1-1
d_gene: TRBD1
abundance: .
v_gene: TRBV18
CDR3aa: CASSTGTERAFF
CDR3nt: TGTGCCAGCTCAACCGGGACAGAGCGTGCTTTCTTT

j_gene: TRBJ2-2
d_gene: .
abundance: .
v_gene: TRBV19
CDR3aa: CASSIFSGNTGELFF
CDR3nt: TGTGCCAGTAGTATTTTCTCCGGGAACACCGGGGAGCTGTTTTTT

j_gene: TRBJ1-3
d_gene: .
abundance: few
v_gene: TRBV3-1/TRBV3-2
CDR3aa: CASSREGGNTIYF
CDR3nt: TGTGCCAGCAGCCGGGAGGGTGGAAACACCATATATTTT

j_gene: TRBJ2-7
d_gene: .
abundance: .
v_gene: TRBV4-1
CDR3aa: CASSPTSLSYEQYF
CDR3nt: TGCGCCAGCAGCCCTACGTCCCTCTCCTACGAGCAGTACTTC

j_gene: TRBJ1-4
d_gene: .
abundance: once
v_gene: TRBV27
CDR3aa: CASRRGDVANEKLFF
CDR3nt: TGTGCCAGCCGCAGGGGAGACGTGGCTAATGAAAAACTGTTTTTT

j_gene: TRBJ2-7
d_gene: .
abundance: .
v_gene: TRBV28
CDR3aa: CASSIPPGIRGSEQYF
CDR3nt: TGTGCCAGCAGTATTCCCCCGGGCATTAGAGGGAGCGAGCAGTACTTC

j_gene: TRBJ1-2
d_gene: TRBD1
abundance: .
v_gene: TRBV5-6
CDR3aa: CASSSTGVYGYTF
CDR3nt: TGTGCCAGCAGCTCTACAGGGGTTTATGGCTACACCTTC

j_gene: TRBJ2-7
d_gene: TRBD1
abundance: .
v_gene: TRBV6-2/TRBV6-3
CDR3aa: CASSLLGQGVGEQYF
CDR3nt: TGTGCCAGCAGCCTACTTGGACAGGGGGTCGGGGAGCAGTACTTC

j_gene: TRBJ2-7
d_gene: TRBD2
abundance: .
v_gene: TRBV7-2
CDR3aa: CASSPAGGNYEQYF
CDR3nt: TGTGCCAGCAGCCCGGCGGGAGGGAACTACGAGCAGTACTTC

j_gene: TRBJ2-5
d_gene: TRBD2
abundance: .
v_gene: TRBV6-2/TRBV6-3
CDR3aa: CASSYRLAGGPQETQYF
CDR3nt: TGTGCCAGCAGTTACCGGTTAGCGGGGGGGCCCCAAGAGACCCAGTACTTC

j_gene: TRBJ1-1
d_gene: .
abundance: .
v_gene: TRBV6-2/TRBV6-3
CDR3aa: CASSSGSGFEAFF
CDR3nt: TGTGCCAGCAGTTCCGGTTCCGGGTTTGAAGCTTTCTTT

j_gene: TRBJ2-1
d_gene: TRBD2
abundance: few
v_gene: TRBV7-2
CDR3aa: CASSFIGLAGYEQFF
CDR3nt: TGTGCCAGCAGCTTCATAGGACTAGCGGGGTATGAGCAGTTCTTC

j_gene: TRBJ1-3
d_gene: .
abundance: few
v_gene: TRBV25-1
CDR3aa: CARSSSGNTIYF
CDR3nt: TGTGCCAGATCGAGCTCTGGAAACACCATATATTTT

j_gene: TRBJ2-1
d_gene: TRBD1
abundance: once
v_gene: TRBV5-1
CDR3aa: CASSRVTTGLYNEQFF
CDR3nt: TGCGCCAGCAGCCGGGTGACGACAGGGCTCTACAATGAGCAGTTCTTC

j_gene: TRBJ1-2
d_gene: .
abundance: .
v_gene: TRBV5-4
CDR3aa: CASSLAGLRYGYTF
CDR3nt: TGTGCCAGCAGCTTGGCAGGGCTCCGGTATGGCTACACCTTC

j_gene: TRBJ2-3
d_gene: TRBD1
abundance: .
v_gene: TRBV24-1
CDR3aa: CATSDFLGQGVRTDTQYF
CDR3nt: TGTGCCACCAGTGATTTTCTCGGGCAGGGGGTTCGGACAGATACGCAGTATTTT

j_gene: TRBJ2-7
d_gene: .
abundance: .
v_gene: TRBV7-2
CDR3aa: CASSLTGTHSYEQYF
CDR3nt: TGTGCCAGCAGCTTAACAGGGACCCACTCCTACGAGCAGTACTTC

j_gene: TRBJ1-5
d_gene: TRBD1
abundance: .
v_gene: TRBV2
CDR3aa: CASSQQGATYSNQPQHF
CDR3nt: TGTGCCAGCAGTCAACAGGGGGCAACATATAGCAATCAGCCCCAGCATTTT

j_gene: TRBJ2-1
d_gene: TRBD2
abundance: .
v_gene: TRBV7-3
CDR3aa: CASSLAGGTRNEQFF
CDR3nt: TGTGCCAGCAGCCTAGCGGGGGGAACACGCAATGAGCAGTTCTTC

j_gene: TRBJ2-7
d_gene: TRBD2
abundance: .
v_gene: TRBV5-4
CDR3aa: CASSSAGKSYEQYF
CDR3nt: TGTGCCAGCAGCTCAGCGGGGAAGAGTTACGAGCAGTACTTC